These 2 T cell receptor beta chains were sequenced from one sample in a study of shared clonotypes between healthy human individuals (dated by TCRdb to about 2020). To prepare the library, the immunoSEQ multiplex PCR assay was applied. Not all clones reach the TCRdb copy of this immuneACCESS table, which keeps in-frame sequences only. Checked studies attribute under half of the gap to unresolved V genes and leave the rest unexplained. For this sample there are about 2.4 million clones; approximately 93% appear just once. 0.36% of the sample lies in the top ten. What was sequenced was naive CD4+ T cells from PBMCs. According to the study, the label for this sample's cell subset or site signals: CD45RA+ positively selected. The receptors derive from a man younger than 30 in good health. Some clones in this sample may be carry-over from other donors' samples.

This chain joins TRBV27 and TRBJ2-1; a possible D gene is TRBD2 (6 bases). Germline CDR1 is MNHEY and CDR2 is SMNVEV (reference sequence). Deletions cut 5 bases from V and 3 bases from J, with 14 bases between. The CDR3 length is 15 residues. CDR3 in DNA: TGTGCCAGCAGTCCAGGAGGGGTGTTCTACAATGAGCAGTTCTTC. The encoded protein is CASSPGGVFYNEQFF.

The chain couples TRBV7-8 to TRBJ1-1; 8 bases map to TRBD1. The germline V gene has CDR1 SGHVS and CDR2 FQNEAQ. CDR3 length equals 17 residues. J lost 3 bases, V lost 0 bases, and 9 bases had no gene match. In DNA form, the CDR3 reads TGTGCCAGCAGCTTAGCCCAGGGGGCTCGGTTGGACACTGAAGCTTTCTTT. This translates into CASSLAQGARLDTEAFF.